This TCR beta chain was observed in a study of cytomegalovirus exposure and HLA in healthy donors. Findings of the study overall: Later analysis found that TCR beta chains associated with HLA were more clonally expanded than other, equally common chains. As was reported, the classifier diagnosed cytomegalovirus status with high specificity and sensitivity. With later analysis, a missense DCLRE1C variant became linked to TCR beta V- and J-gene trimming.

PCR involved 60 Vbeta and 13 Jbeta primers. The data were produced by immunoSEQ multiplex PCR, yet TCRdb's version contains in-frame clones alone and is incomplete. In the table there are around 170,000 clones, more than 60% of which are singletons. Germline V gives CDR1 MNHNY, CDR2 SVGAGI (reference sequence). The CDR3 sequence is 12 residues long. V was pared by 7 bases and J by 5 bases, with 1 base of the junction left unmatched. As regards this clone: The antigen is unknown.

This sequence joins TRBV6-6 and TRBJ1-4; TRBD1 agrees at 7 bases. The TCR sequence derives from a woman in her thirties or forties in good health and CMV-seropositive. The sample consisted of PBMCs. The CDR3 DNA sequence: TGTGCCAGCAAACAGGGGAATGAAAAACTGTTTTTT. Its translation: CASKQGNEKLFF.